The subject of this entry is one T cell receptor beta chain. The target antigen is unknown. These data originate in a study of cytomegalovirus exposure and HLA in healthy donors. CDR3 length: 15 residues. V lost 6 bases to trimming and J lost 7 bases; unmatched junction nucleotides: 5. Germline assignment: CDR1 MNHEY and CDR2 SMNVEV (reference sequence). The PCR ran on 60 Vbeta and 13 Jbeta primers. Clones were sequenced by immunoSEQ multiplex PCR, and TCRdb holds only the in-frame ones, with some missing. The sample lists roughly 170,000 clones, roughly 84% occurring once. Study-level findings and limits: In an earlier analysis, about 87% or about 30%: the productive usage of most TCR beta V segments. Highly shared variants forming one cluster were likely a sequencing artifact. Common viral pathogens (according to a later analysis) appeared linked to several of the most significant clusters.

Regarding donors, all were healthy bone marrow donors. Sequencing input: PBMCs. The chain links TRBV27 to TRBJ2-1, with TRBD2 identical over 14 bases. This clonotype was sampled from a man aged 30-40 years in good health and CMV-seronegative. DNA of the CDR3: TGTGCCAGCAGCTCCGGGACTAGCGGGAGAAATGAGCAGTTCTTC. Residues: CASSSGTSGRNEQFF.